This entry is about one T cell receptor (beta chain). TCRdb redid the calling of the RT-PCR reads with MiXCR, one entry per CDR3 protein. The sample comprises about 25,000 distinct CDR3 sequences, 35% to 45% of which are singletons, and 78% rests with the top ten. This specimen comes from a study of patients and donors after allogeneic stem cell transplantation. CDR3 length equals 13 residues. The germline CDR1 and CDR2 sequences are SQVTM and ANQGSEA. V dropped 4 bases and J dropped 8 bases, with 14 bases sitting between them. The sequence came from a human donor who was either an allogeneic HSCT recipient or a stem cell or donor lymphocyte infusion donor (not recorded which). It is not recorded whose cells these are; they may come from a transplant donor. The chain joins TRBV29-1 to TRBJ1-4; D not certain. The source material was blood, either unsorted or a sorted T cell fraction (not recorded which). DNA for the CDR3: TGCAGCGTTGTCGGCGCTCCTCGGGAAAAACTGTTTTTT. It encodes CSVVGAPREKLFF.